The entry that follows covers one TCR beta chain sequence. What it recognizes is unknown. The data originate from a study of shared clonotypes between healthy human individuals. V dropped 6 bases and J dropped 0 bases, with 6 bases sitting between them. From germline, CDR1 is SGHNT and CDR2 YYREEE (reference sequence). CDR3 length equals 13 residues. Profiled with immunoSEQ multiplex PCR; TCRdb holds only in-frame clones, not every one. The sample yields about 480,000 clones, almost 80% seen once. Study outcomes and limitations: Sampling was confined to blood; repertoires within tissues likely differ.

J is TRBJ2-2 and V is TRBV5-4; D gene ambiguous. The specimen sequenced was PBMCs. This sequence was found in a woman aged 40 to 50 in good health. Some clones in this sample may be carry-over from other donors' samples. CDR3 sequence reads: CASKLANTGELFF. The CDR3 coding sequence is TGTGCCAGCAAACTCGCGAACACCGGGGAGCTGTTTTTT.